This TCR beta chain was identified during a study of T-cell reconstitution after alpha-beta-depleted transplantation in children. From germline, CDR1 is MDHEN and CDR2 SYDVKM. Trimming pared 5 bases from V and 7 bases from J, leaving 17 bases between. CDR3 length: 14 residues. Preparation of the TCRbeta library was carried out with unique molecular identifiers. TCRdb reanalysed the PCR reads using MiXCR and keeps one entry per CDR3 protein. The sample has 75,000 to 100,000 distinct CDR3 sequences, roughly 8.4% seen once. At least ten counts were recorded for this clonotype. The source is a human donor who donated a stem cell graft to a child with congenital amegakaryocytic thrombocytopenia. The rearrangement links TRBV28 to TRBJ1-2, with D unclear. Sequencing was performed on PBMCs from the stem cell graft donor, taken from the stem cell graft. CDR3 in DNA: TGTGCCAGCAGTCCCCCTGGCAGTCGTGGTGGCTACACCTTC. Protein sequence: CASSPPGSRGGYTF.